These 27 T cell receptor beta chains were all obtained from the same sample, sequenced in a study of early stage breast cancer tumors. Assay: immunoSEQ multiplex PCR; the TCRdb copy retains only in-frame clones and omits some. Altogether more than 55,000 clones are present, approximately 80% being singletons, with the ten largest covering 3% to 4%. Sequenced: blood. Receptors originate from a person in their thirties with breast cancer.

CDR3 region: CASSPSRGLAGVFF. In DNA form, the CDR3 reads TGTGCCAGCTCACCGTCCCGCGGACTAGCGGGAGTGTTCTTC. The V gene is TRBV18, the J gene TRBJ2-1, with 13 bases that match TRBD2. The CDR3 length is 14 residues. Per germline, CDR1 KGHSH and CDR2 LQKENI. V was pared by 3 bases and J by 15 bases, with 8 bases of the junction left unmatched.

The J gene is TRBJ2-7, the V gene TRBV7-8, with 8 bases that match TRBD2. From germline, CDR1 is SGHVS and CDR2 FQNEAQ. Losses at the gene ends were 5 bases for V and 4 bases for J; bases not matched to a gene: 10. The CDR3 runs 15 residues. CDR3 nucleotides: TGTGCCAGCAGCACCCCCGGGAGGGATTATTACGAGCAGTACTTC. Translation: CASSTPGRDYYEQYF.

The chain has TRBV27 and TRBJ2-1; TRBD2 matches 10 bases. Germline trimming cut 6 bases from V and 1 base from J; bases unmatched to any gene: 3. The CDR3 contains 15 residues. Germline CDR1 and CDR2: MNHEY and SMNVEV (reference sequence). The CDR3 DNA follows: TGTGCCAGCAGGTCTAGCGGGGGTTCCTACAATGAGCAGTTCTTC. Its translation: CASRSSGGSYNEQFF.

The V and J genes are TRBV7-2 and TRBJ1-2, with a tentative D call TRBD1 (6 bases). The V end lost 1 base, the J end lost 0 bases, and 6 bases lay between the germline ends. Germline lookup yields CDR1 SGHTA and CDR2 FQGNSA. This CDR3 contains 14 residues. Written as DNA, the CDR3 is TGTGCCAGCAGCTTAGAGGGGGCTAACTATGGCTACACCTTC. This encodes CASSLEGANYGYTF.

The chain joins TRBV28 to TRBJ1-5; 8 positions agree with TRBD1. CDR3 length: 13 amino acids. In germline, CDR1 is MDHEN, CDR2 SYDVKM. Losses at the gene ends were 9 bases for V and 6 bases for J; bases not matched to a gene: 7. CDR3 protein: CASTGQEVQPQHF. The CDR3, as DNA: TGTGCCAGTACGGGACAGGAGGTTCAGCCCCAGCATTTT.

The J gene is TRBJ1-2, the V gene TRBV5-6; D not resolved. The germline CDR1 and CDR2 sequences are SGHDT and YYEEEE. V lost 2 bases and J 6 bases, leaving 14 bases between the germline ends. This CDR3 region has 14 residues. This chain's CDR3 is CASSFVASRDGYTF. Here the CDR3 DNA reads TGTGCCAGCAGCTTTGTGGCCTCACGGGATGGCTACACCTTC.

This sequence joins TRBV6-6 and TRBJ1-1; D unclear. The CDR3 is made up of 15 amino acids. Germline V gives CDR1 MNHNY, CDR2 SVGAGI (reference sequence). Trimming stripped 4 bases from V and 3 bases from J, with 15 bases between. The DNA for the CDR3 is TGTGCCAGCAGTTCGACGACAAAGTGGGACACTGAAGCTTTCTTT. Amino acid sequence: CASSSTTKWDTEAFF.

This chain uses TRBV6-5 with TRBJ2-1, with TRBD2 as a possible D gene (5 bases). V lost 7 bases and J lost 5, with 18 bases in between. This CDR3 comprises 15 residues. In germline, CDR1 is MNHEY, CDR2 SVGAGI. The CDR3 DNA sequence: TGTGCCAGCACCAATTGGGGAGTGAGAGACAATGAGCAGTTCTTC. This sequence encodes CASTNWGVRDNEQFF.

The chain employs TRBV10-2 and TRBJ2-7; 8 bases line up with TRBD2. Trimming took 3 bases from V and 0 from J; bases not matched to a gene: 4. CDR1 WSHSY and CDR2 SAAADI come from the germline V gene. The CDR3 consists of 15 residues. CDR3: CASSESSGSSYEQYF. The DNA for the CDR3 is TGCGCCAGCAGTGAATCGAGCGGGAGCTCCTACGAGCAGTACTTC.

In its sample, this clone was seen a few times. The V call is TRBV9, the J call TRBJ1-1; a weak D match, TRBD1 (6 bases). CDR3 length: 15 residues. Germline assignment: CDR1 SGDLS and CDR2 YYNGEE. The V end lost 0 bases, the J end lost 1 base, and 10 bases lay between the germline ends. CDR3 DNA sequence: TGTGCCAGCAGCGTAGCCGGGACAAGGAACACTGAAGCTTTCTTT. The encoded protein is CASSVAGTRNTEAFF.

In DNA form, the CDR3 reads TGTGCCTGGAGTGCATCAGGGTATGGCTACACCTTC. Protein: CAWSASGYGYTF. The chain has TRBV30 and TRBJ1-2, with D perhaps TRBD1 (5 bases). V gave up 1 base and J gave up 5 bases, with 8 bases separating them. The CDR3 loop spans 12 amino acids. The germline CDR1 and CDR2 sequences are GTSNPN and SVGIG (reference sequence).

The chain links TRBV7-3 to TRBJ2-1, with D possibly TRBD2 on 6 matching bases. Looked up from germline, CDR1 is SGHTA and CDR2 is FQGTGA. V was pared by 2 bases and J by 0 bases, with 17 bases between. The CDR3 consists of 18 residues. The DNA of the CDR3 is TGTGCCAGCAGCTTAGTAGGCGGGATAGCGAGCTCCTACAATGAGCAGTTCTTC. Translating gives CASSLVGGIASSYNEQFF.

The V call is TRBV19, the J call TRBJ2-5, with D perhaps being TRBD1 or TRBD2 (5 bases each). From germline, CDR1 is LNHDA and CDR2 SQIVND (reference sequence). The V gene lost 6 bases and the J gene lost 1 base, with 9 bases spanning the gap. This CDR3 has 13 residues. CDR3 DNA sequence: TGTGCCAGTAGACTCGGGACCCAAGAGACCCAGTACTTC. Amino acids: CASRLGTQETQYF. Variable domain in full (rest from reference TRBV19 and TRBJ2-5): DGGITQSPKYLFRKEGQNVTLSCEQNLNHDAMYWYRQDPGQGLRLIYYSQIVNDFQKGDIAEGYSVSREKKESFPLTVTSAQKNPTAFYLCASRLGTQETQYFGPGTRLLVL.

The chain recombines TRBV30 with TRBJ1-1, with unresolved D. The V end lost 0 bases, the J end lost 7 bases, and 15 bases lay between the germline ends. Germline assignment: CDR1 GTSNPN and CDR2 SVGIG (reference sequence). This CDR3 has 14 amino acids. In DNA form, the CDR3 reads TGTGCCTGGAGTGTATGGGCGACGCAGGTTGAAGCTTTCTTT. Translation: CAWSVWATQVEAFF.

This clone appeared a few times. The rearrangement joins TRBV7-2 to TRBJ2-4; 8 nucleotides align to TRBD1. This CDR3 comprises 16 residues. The J segment lost 1 base and the V segment lost 5 bases, leaving 7 bases of the junction unmatched. Germline lookup yields CDR1 SGHTA and CDR2 FQGNSA. The CDR3 loop is CASSLQGAYAKNIQYF. Written as DNA, the CDR3 is TGTGCCAGCAGCCTTCAGGGGGCTTATGCCAAAAACATTCAGTACTTC.

The chain combines TRBV14 with TRBJ2-3; D perhaps matches TRBD2 (7 bases). Trimming removed 3 bases from V and 8 bases from J, with 15 bases in between. CDR3 length: 14 residues. Germline CDR1 SGHDN, CDR2 FVKESK. CDR3 loop: CASSHPGGRATQYF. The CDR3 DNA is TGTGCCAGCAGCCACCCCGGGGGGCGGGCTACGCAGTATTTT.

V gene TRBV5-1 combines with J gene TRBJ2-5, with a tentative D call TRBD2 (5 bases). The germline gives CDR1 SGHRS, CDR2 YFSETQ. V lost 1 base, J lost 0 bases, and 13 bases lay in between. The CDR3 covers 16 residues. For the CDR3, the DNA is TGCGCCAGCAGCTTGAGGTCTAGCCACAACCAAGAGACCCAGTACTTC. It codes for CASSLRSSHNQETQYF. Variable domain in full (rest from reference TRBV5-1 and TRBJ2-5): KAGVTQTPRYLIKTRGQQVTLSCSPISGHRSVSWYQQTPGQGLQFLFEYFSETQRNKGNFPGRFSGRQFSNSRSEMNVSTLELGDSALYLCASSLRSSHNQETQYFGPGTRLLVL.

This clone was found a few times. The sample carries other DNA sequences with the same CDR3. The V gene is TRBV7-9, the J gene TRBJ1-2; D unclear. This CDR3 has 13 residues. V was shortened by 6 bases and J by 2 bases, with 10 bases between the two germline ends. CDR1 is SEHNR, CDR2 FQNEAQ, per germline (reference sequence). CDR3: CASSPTANYGYTF. Here the CDR3 DNA reads TGTGCCAGCAGTCCGACCGCAAACTATGGCTACACCTTC.

The chain employs TRBV10-1 and TRBJ1-1; TRBD1 is a possible D gene (5 bases). There are 15 residues in the CDR3. Germline V CDR1 and CDR2: WNHNN, SYGVQD (reference sequence). V was pared by 0 bases and J by 1 base, with 9 bases between. CDR3 bases: TGCGCCAGCAGTGAGTCCCCCAGGGAGAACACTGAAGCTTTCTTT. This sequence encodes CASSESPRENTEAFF.

In this sample, this clone turned up once. The chain joins TRBV27 to TRBJ2-5; 13 nucleotides agree with TRBD2. Germline assignment: CDR1 MNHEY and CDR2 SMNVEV (reference sequence). J gave up 5 bases and V 5 bases, and 11 bases lay outside the gene matches. The CDR3 sequence is 17 residues long. CDR3 nucleotide sequence: TGTGCCAGCAGTCCCACGACTAGCGGGGGGAATGGGGAGACCCAGTACTTC. As protein: CASSPTTSGGNGETQYF.

The chain joins TRBV29-1 to TRBJ2-5; no reliable D call. Trimming removed 4 bases from V and 2 bases from J, with 5 bases in between. CDR3 length: 11 residues. Germline V gene lookup returns CDR1 SQVTM and CDR2 ANQGSEA. The chain's CDR3 is CSVVVQETQYF. The CDR3 nucleotides read TGCAGCGTTGTAGTTCAAGAGACCCAGTACTTC.

This sequence joins TRBV4-2 and TRBJ1-4, with 10 positions matching TRBD1. The CDR3 has 18 amino acids. V shed 4 bases, J shed 3 bases, and the junction held 11 bases outside the gene matches. Germline V lookup: CDR1 LGHNA, CDR2 YNFKEQ. The CDR3, as DNA: TGTGCCAGCAGCCGGGTTCCGGGACAGGGGACAGCTAATGAAAAACTGTTTTTT. Translating gives CASSRVPGQGTANEKLFF.

This sequence joins TRBV15 and TRBJ1-3; D is unresolved. V was cut by 2 bases and J by 0 bases, with 11 bases left in between. From germline, CDR1 is LNHNV and CDR2 YYDKDF (reference sequence). The CDR3 loop spans 16 amino acids. The CDR3 DNA reads TGTGCCACCAGCAGAAGAGATATGGACTCTGGAAACACCATATATTTT. Amino acid sequence: CATSRRDMDSGNTIYF.

V gene TRBV6-4 combines with J gene TRBJ1-2; a weak D match, TRBD1 (6 bases). The V gene lost 0 bases and the J gene lost 7 bases, with 12 bases spanning the gap. CDR1 is MRHNA, CDR2 SNTAGT, per germline. The CDR3 runs to 14 residues. CDR3 sequence: CASSDSVGGGGYTF. Here the CDR3 DNA reads TGTGCCAGCAGTGACTCCGTCGGGGGCGGTGGCTACACCTTC.

The rearrangement joins TRBV4-2 to TRBJ2-5; TRBD1 agrees at 10 bases. V gave up 4 bases and J gave up 5 bases; unmatched junction bases: 4. This CDR3 contains 14 residues. The germline V gene has CDR1 LGHNA and CDR2 YNFKEQ. CDR3 coding DNA: TGTGCCAGCAGCCGACAGGGGGCGGGGGAGACCCAGTACTTC. This translates into CASSRQGAGETQYF.

The rearrangement uses TRBV7-9 and TRBJ1-3; D not certain. V lost 3 bases and J lost 0, with 9 bases in between. Germline V gene data show CDR1 as SEHNR and CDR2 as FQNEAQ (reference sequence). This CDR3 is built from 15 residues. For the CDR3, the DNA is TGTGCCAGCAGCTTCCGTCCCAGCTCTGGAAACACCATATATTTT. This translates into CASSFRPSSGNTIYF.

J is TRBJ1-1 and V is TRBV2, with D unresolved. The CDR3 spans 14 residues. Trimming cost V 6 bases and J 3 bases, with 14 bases left between them. Looked up from germline, CDR1 is SNHLY and CDR2 is FYNNEI. The CDR3 protein is CASRRIIRDTEAFF. The CDR3 DNA sequence: TGTGCCAGCAGAAGGATAATACGGGACACTGAAGCTTTCTTT.